The 2 T cell receptor beta chains given below trace back to one sample, sequenced in a study of blood T cell repertoires in COVID-19. The repertoire was sequenced with immunoSEQ multiplex PCR; TCRdb's copy has only in-frame clones and lacks some. The sample contains 300,000 to 450,000 clones, around 87% of which appear only once. Input material: PBMCs or T cells enriched from blood (not recorded which). Receptors were obtained from a man between 40 and 49 years old in a cohort exposed to, infected with or recovered from COVID-19 (not recorded which).

The chain employs TRBV19 and TRBJ2-5; TRBD1 might be the D (5 bases). CDR1 and CDR2 (germline): LNHDA, SQIVND (reference sequence). The V end was cut by 2 bases, the J end by 4 bases, with 11 bases between. The CDR3 has 14 residues. CDR3 residues: CASSIRYRGETQYF. In DNA form, the CDR3 reads TGTGCCAGTAGTATAAGGTATAGGGGAGAGACCCAGTACTTC.

The chain couples TRBV9 to TRBJ2-1, with 7 bases fitting TRBD2. CDR1 and CDR2 from the germline V gene are SGDLS and YYNGEE. The CDR3 contains 15 residues. With V trimmed by 0 bases and J by 7 bases, 7 bases remained unmatched. The CDR3 reads CASSVGLEGGNEQFF. CDR3 coding DNA: TGTGCCAGCAGCGTAGGATTGGAGGGAGGGAATGAGCAGTTCTTC.